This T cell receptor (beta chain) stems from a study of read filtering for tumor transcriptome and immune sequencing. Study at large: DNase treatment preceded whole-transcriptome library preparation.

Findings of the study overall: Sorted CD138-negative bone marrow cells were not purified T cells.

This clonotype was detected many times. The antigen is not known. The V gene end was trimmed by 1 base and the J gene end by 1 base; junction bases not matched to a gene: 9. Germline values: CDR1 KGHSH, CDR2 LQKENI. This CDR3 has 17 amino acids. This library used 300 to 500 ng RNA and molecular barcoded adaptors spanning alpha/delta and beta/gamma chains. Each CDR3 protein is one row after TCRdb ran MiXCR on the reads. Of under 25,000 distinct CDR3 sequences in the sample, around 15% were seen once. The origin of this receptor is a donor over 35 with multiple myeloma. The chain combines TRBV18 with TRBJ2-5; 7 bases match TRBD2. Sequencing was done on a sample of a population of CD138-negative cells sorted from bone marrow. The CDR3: CASSPRLTSGGQETQYF. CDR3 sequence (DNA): TGTGCCAGCTCACCACGGCTTACATCGGGGGGCCAAGAGACCCAGTACTTC.